One and the same sample provided the 17 T cell receptor beta chains below, sequenced in a study of blood T cell repertoires in COVID-19. Only in-frame clones appear in the TCRdb table, and some are missing; sequencing was by immunoSEQ multiplex PCR. Of around 150,000 clones listed, roughly 93% are singletons. Sequenced: peripheral blood. These receptor sequences come from a woman aged 55-70 years with COVID-19, enrolled during active disease.

This chain uses TRBV18 with TRBJ2-1; maybe TRBD1 (6 bases). The CDR3 consists of 13 residues. Germline assignment: CDR1 KGHSH and CDR2 LQKENI. V shed 1 base and J shed 10 bases, with 11 bases lying between them. The CDR3 reads CASSPRQGLEQFF. The CDR3 DNA reads TGTGCCAGCTCACCACGTCAGGGGCTAGAGCAGTTCTTC. The variable domain in full, completed from reference TRBV18 and TRBJ2-1, reads NAGVMQNPRHLVRRRGQEARLRCSPMKGHSHVYWYRQLPEEGLKFMVYLQKENIIDESGMPKERFSAEFPKEGPSILRIQQVVRGDSAAYFCASSPRQGLEQFFGPGTRLTVL.

This chain connects TRBV7-2 to TRBJ2-3; 8 positions match TRBD2. CDR3 length: 18 amino acids. The V segment lost 1 base and the J segment 4 bases; nucleotides outside the gene matches: 13. Germline CDR1 is SGHTA and CDR2 is FQGNSA. CDR3 nucleotide sequence: TGTGCCAGCAGCTTAGTATTAGCGGGGAAGGCTGGCGCAGATACGCAGTATTTT. It codes for CASSLVLAGKAGADTQYF.

DNA of the CDR3: TGTGCCAGCAGCGTAGACGGGGGGGCCGTCTACAATGAGCAGTTCTTC. Translating it yields CASSVDGGAVYNEQFF. The genes are TRBV9 and TRBJ2-1; TRBD2 matches at 8 bases. CDR3 length: 16 amino acids. Germline CDR1 reads SGDLS; CDR2 reads YYNGEE. Trimming at V came to 0 bases and at J to 3 bases, leaving 5 bases not matched to a gene. Drawing the rest from reference TRBV9 and TRBJ2-1, the complete variable domain is DSGVTQTPKHLITATGQRVTLRCSPRSGDLSVYWYQQSLDQGLQFLIQYYNGEERAKGNILERFSAQQFPDLHSELNLSSLELGDSALYFCASSVDGGAVYNEQFFGPGTRLTVL.

The CDR3: CASSVGLGSGELFF. The CDR3 DNA reads TGTGCCAGCAGCGTAGGACTGGGGTCCGGGGAGCTGTTTTTT. This chain links TRBV5-6 with TRBJ2-2; D possibly corresponds to TRBD2 (5 bases). The CDR3 is made up of 14 amino acids. CDR1 and CDR2 from the germline V gene are SGHDT and YYEEEE. V lost 4 bases, J lost 6 bases, and 13 bases lay in between.

This chain connects TRBV27 to TRBJ1-3, with D unclear. Germline loops: CDR1 MNHEY, CDR2 SMNVEV (reference sequence). The CDR3 runs to 13 residues. V lost 2 bases and J lost 4, with 6 bases in between. DNA of the CDR3: TGTGCCAGCAGTTTAATCTTCGGAAACACCATATATTTT. Its protein is CASSLIFGNTIYF.

The V call is TRBV7-6, the J call TRBJ1-2, with 8 nucleotides matching TRBD1. The CDR3 totals 15 residues. Germline CDR1 SGHVS, CDR2 FNYEAQ. V shed 3 bases and J 4 bases; nucleotides not matched to a gene: 7. CDR3 sequence: CASSFSLTGAYGYTF. The CDR3 region has the DNA TGTGCCAGCAGCTTTTCCCTGACAGGGGCCTATGGCTACACCTTC.

The V gene is TRBV13, the J gene TRBJ1-3; D not resolved. This CDR3 region has 14 residues. Between the trimmed V and J ends, which lost 5 bases and 1 base, there was a span of 9 bases. From germline, CDR1 is PRHDT and CDR2 FYEKMQ (reference sequence). The CDR3 DNA sequence: TGTGCCAGCAGCGCGGACTTATCTGGAAACACCATATATTTT. Its translation: CASSADLSGNTIYF.

The chain links TRBV7-2 to TRBJ2-3; 9 positions match TRBD2. The CDR3 has 17 amino acids. Germline V CDR1 and CDR2: SGHTA, FQGNSA. Trimming at V came to 1 base and at J to 2 bases, leaving 7 bases not matched to a gene. The CDR3 loop is CASSLDLAGGITDTQYF. CDR3 in DNA: TGTGCCAGCAGCTTAGACCTTGCGGGGGGGATCACAGATACGCAGTATTTT.

This chain joins TRBV2 and TRBJ2-2; 7 bases are a match to TRBD2. This CDR3 contains 14 residues. V dropped 4 bases and J dropped 2; count of bases not matched to a gene: 1. Germline V gene sequence: CDR1 SNHLY, CDR2 FYNNEI. The CDR3 region has the DNA TGTGCCAGCAGTGGGGGACTAAACACCGGGGAGCTGTTTTTT. Protein product: CASSGGLNTGELFF.

The genes are TRBV5-6 and TRBJ1-6; D is perhaps TRBD1 (6 bases). V lost 2 bases and J lost 7, with 16 bases in between. CDR1 and CDR2 from the germline V gene are SGHDT and YYEEEE. There are 16 residues in the CDR3. This CDR3 reads CASSLGQTSGNSPLHF. The CDR3 DNA sequence: TGTGCCAGCAGCTTAGGACAGACCTCTGGGAATTCACCCCTCCACTTT.

This chain connects TRBV2 to TRBJ1-5, with 9 bases fitting TRBD1. V lost 6 bases and J lost 0; bases outside the gene matches: 15. The V gene's germline CDR1 is SNHLY and CDR2 FYNNEI. The CDR3 loop spans 19 amino acids. The CDR3 loop reads CASRSAGQGFFDSNQPQHF. CDR3 bases: TGTGCCAGCAGGTCGGCGGGACAGGGTTTTTTTGATAGCAATCAGCCCCAGCATTTT.

This clone appeared once. The gene calls are TRBV5-3 and TRBJ1-5; 7 positions match TRBD1. TRBV5-3 falls under the ORF class, with uncertain function. V shed 3 bases, J shed 0 bases, and the junction held 9 bases outside the gene matches. This CDR3 comprises 17 residues. CDR3 sequence (DNA): TGTGCCAGAAGCTATACCGACAGGGTCTATAGCAATCAGCCCCAGCATTTT. The encoded protein is CARSYTDRVYSNQPQHF.

The chain recombines TRBV7-3 with TRBJ2-2; 9 nucleotides line up with TRBD1. V was pared by 5 bases and J by 5 bases, with 12 bases of the junction left unmatched. CDR3 length: 17 amino acids. Per germline, CDR1 SGHTA and CDR2 FQGTGA. The CDR3 loop is CASSLSPGQGKTGELFF. DNA for the CDR3: TGTGCCAGCAGCCTTAGCCCGGGACAGGGTAAAACCGGGGAGCTGTTTTTT.

This rearrangement joins TRBV5-4 to TRBJ2-2; D uncertain. With 0 bases removed from V and 6 bases from J, the gap between germline ends came to 15 bases. This CDR3 region has 16 residues. Germline V lookup: CDR1 SGHNT, CDR2 YYREEE (reference sequence). The CDR3 protein is CASSLVLGSGAGELFF. The CDR3 DNA follows: TGTGCCAGCAGCTTGGTACTCGGGTCCGGAGCCGGGGAGCTGTTTTTT.

V gene TRBV4-2 combines with J gene TRBJ2-7; possibly TRBD1 for D (6 bases). Germline V lookup: CDR1 LGHNA, CDR2 YNFKEQ. The CDR3 extends over 15 amino acids. Trimming shortened V by 0 bases and J by 2 bases, and 11 bases separated the two germline ends. CDR3 DNA: TGTGCCAGCAGCCAAGAGTCACAGGGCCCCTACGAGCAGTACTTC. The encoded protein is CASSQESQGPYEQYF.

The chain links TRBV4-3 to TRBJ1-4; D call uncertain. The CDR3 loop spans 12 amino acids. V was trimmed by 9 bases and J by 5 bases, leaving 10 bases between them. The germline CDR1 and CDR2 sequences are LGHNA and YSLEER. The CDR3 nucleotides are TGCGCCAGTGGCACCTCAAATGAAAAACTGTTTTTT. Translation gives CASGTSNEKLFF.

CDR3 residues: CASSTTGFNQPQHF. The CDR3 region has the DNA TGTGCCAGCAGTACGACAGGGTTCAATCAGCCCCAGCATTTT. The rearrangement joins TRBV27 to TRBJ1-5, with 7 bases fitting TRBD1. V trimming: 5 bases; J trimming: 3 bases; junction bases outside the gene matches: 4. The CDR3 runs to 14 residues. Germline V gene sequence: CDR1 MNHEY, CDR2 SMNVEV (reference sequence).